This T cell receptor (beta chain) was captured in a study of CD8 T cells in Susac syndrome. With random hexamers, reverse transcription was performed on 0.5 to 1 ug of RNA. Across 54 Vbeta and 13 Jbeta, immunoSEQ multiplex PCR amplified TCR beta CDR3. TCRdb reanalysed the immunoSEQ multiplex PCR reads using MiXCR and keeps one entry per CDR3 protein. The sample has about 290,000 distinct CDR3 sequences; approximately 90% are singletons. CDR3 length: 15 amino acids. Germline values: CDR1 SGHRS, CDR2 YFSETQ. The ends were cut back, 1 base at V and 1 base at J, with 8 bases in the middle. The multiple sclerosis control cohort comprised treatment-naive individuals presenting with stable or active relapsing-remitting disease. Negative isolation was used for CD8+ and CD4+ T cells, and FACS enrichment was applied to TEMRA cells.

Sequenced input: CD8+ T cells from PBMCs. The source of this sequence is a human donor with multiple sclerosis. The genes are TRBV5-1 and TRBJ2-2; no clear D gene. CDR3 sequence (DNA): TGCGCCAGCAGCTTGATCCAGGAGAACACCGGGGAGCTGTTTTTT. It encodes CASSLIQENTGELFF.